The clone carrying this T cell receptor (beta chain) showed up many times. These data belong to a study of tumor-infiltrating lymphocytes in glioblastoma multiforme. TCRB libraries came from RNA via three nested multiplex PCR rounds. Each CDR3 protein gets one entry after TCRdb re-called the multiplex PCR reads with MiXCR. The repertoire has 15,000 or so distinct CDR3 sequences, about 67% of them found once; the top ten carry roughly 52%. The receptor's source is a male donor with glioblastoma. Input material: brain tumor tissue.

The CDR3 loop reads CASSPLANTGELFF. The DNA for the CDR3 is TGTGCCAGCTCACCACTGGCGAACACCGGGGAGCTGTTTTTT. The chain recombines TRBV18 with TRBJ2-2; D is undetermined. Between the trimmed V and J ends, which lost 1 base and 0 bases, there was a span of 3 bases. The CDR3 is made up of 14 amino acids. Germline assignment: CDR1 KGHSH and CDR2 LQKENI.